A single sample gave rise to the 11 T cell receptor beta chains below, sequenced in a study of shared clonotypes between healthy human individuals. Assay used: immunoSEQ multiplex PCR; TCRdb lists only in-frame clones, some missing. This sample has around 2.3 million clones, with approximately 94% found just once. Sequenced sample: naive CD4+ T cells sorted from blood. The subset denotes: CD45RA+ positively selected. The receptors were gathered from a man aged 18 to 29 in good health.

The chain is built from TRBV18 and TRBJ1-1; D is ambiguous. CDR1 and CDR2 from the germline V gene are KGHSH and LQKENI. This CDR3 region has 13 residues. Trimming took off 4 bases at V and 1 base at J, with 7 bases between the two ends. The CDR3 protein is CASSHTSNTEAFF. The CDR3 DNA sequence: TGTGCCAGCTCACACACTTCGAACACTGAAGCTTTCTTT.

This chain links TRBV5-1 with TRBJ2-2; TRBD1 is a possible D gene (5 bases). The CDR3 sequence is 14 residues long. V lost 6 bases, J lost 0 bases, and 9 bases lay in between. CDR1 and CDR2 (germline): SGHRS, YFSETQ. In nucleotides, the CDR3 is TGCGCCAGCAAGGACATCCCGAACACCGGGGAGCTGTTTTTT. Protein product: CASKDIPNTGELFF.

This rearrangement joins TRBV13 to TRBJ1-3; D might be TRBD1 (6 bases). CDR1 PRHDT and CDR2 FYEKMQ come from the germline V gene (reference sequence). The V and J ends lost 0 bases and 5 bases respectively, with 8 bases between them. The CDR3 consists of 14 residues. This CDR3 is CASSLGGQRNTIYF. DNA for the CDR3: TGTGCCAGCAGCTTAGGGGGACAAAGAAACACCATATATTTT.

The CDR3 sequence is CASSLSGLYTGELFF. In DNA, the CDR3 is TGTGCCAGCAGCCTATCTGGGCTATACACCGGGGAGCTGTTTTTT. The V and J genes are TRBV11-2 and TRBJ2-2; no firm D call. Germline V gene data show CDR1 as SGHAT and CDR2 as FQNNGV. The CDR3 sequence is 15 residues long. Trimming cost V 5 bases and J 3 bases, with 13 bases left between them.

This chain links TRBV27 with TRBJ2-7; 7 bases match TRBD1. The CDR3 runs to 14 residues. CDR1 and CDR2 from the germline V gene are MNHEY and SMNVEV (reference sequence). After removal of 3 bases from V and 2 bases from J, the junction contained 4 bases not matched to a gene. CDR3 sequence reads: CASSFRGSTYEQYF. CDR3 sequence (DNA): TGTGCCAGCAGTTTCAGGGGGTCCACCTACGAGCAGTACTTC.

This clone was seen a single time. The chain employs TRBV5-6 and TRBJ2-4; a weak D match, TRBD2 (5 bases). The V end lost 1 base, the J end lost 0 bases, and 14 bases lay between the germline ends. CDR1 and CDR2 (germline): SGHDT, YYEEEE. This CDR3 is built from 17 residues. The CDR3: CASSLNPGILAKNIQYF. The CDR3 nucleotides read TGTGCCAGCAGCTTGAATCCCGGGATATTAGCCAAAAACATTCAGTACTTC.

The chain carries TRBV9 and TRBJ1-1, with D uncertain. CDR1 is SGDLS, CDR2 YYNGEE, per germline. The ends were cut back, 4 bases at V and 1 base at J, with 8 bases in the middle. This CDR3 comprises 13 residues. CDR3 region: CASSPRRNTEAFF. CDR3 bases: TGTGCCAGCAGCCCTAGGCGGAACACTGAAGCTTTCTTT. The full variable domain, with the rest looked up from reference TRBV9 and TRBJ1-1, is DSGVTQTPKHLITATGQRVTLRCSPRSGDLSVYWYQQSLDQGLQFLIQYYNGEERAKGNILERFSAQQFPDLHSELNLSSLELGDSALYFCASSPRRNTEAFFGQGTRLTVV.

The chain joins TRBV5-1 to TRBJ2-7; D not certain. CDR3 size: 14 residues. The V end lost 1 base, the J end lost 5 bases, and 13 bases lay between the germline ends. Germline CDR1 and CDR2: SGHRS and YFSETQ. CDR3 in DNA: TGCGCCAGCAGCTTGATGGGGTTAACCGACGAGCAGTACTTC. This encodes CASSLMGLTDEQYF. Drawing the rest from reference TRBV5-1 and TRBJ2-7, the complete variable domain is KAGVTQTPRYLIKTRGQQVTLSCSPISGHRSVSWYQQTPGQGLQFLFEYFSETQRNKGNFPGRFSGRQFSNSRSEMNVSTLELGDSALYLCASSLMGLTDEQYFGPGTRLTVT.

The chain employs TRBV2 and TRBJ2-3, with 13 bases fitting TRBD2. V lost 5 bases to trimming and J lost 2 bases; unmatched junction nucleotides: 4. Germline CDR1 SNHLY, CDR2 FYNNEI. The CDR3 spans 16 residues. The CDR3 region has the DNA TGTGCCAGCAGTACCGGGACTAGCGGGACCACAGATACGCAGTATTTT. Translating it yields CASSTGTSGTTDTQYF.

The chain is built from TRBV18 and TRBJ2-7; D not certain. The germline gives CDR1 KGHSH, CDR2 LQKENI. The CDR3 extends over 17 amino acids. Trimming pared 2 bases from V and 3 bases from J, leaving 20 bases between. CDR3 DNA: TGTGCCAGCTCACCATCCGGATCGGGCTTTACGGGCTACGAGCAGTACTTC. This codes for CASSPSGSGFTGYEQYF.

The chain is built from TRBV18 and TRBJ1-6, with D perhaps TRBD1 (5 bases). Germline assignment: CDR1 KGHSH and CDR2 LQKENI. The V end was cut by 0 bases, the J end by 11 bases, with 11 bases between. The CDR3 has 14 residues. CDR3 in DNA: TGTGCCAGCTCACCACCGGGGGGTTTGGCACCCCTCCACTTT. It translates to CASSPPGGLAPLHF.